This passage covers 16 T cell receptor beta chains from one sample sequenced in a study of tumor-infiltrating lymphocytes in primary liver carcinoma. Blood RNA was derived from unsorted whole blood, and germline DNA was extracted too. Constant-region priming of about 500 ng total RNA yielded TCR beta cDNA. Sequencing libraries for TCR beta derived from three nested multiplex PCR rounds that used slightly modified ARM-PCR. A C-beta reverse primer was combined with TRBV1-TRBV30 forward primers in the first two PCR rounds, and each round had approximately 9 cycles. A single record per CDR3 protein comes from TCRdb applying MiXCR to the multiplex PCR reads. The table lists approximately 300,000 distinct CDR3 sequences, 65% of them singletons, with roughly 8.9% in the top ten. The sequenced sample was peripheral blood. The receptor set was obtained from a man aged 40-49 years with primary liver carcinoma and hepatitis B virus infection.

This clonotype was found many times. This chain links TRBV29-1 with TRBJ2-5; unclear D gene. This CDR3 is built from 12 residues. Germline assignment: CDR1 SQVTM and CDR2 ANQGSEA. Trimming cost V 7 bases and J 5 bases, with 14 bases left between them. This CDR3 is CSASIGLETQYF. The CDR3 DNA reads TGCAGCGCTTCAATTGGTCTGGAGACCCAGTACTTC.

On this clonotype itself: This CDR3 is missing its conserved last phenylalanine or tryptophan, likely due to a read error. The chain uses TRBV5-4 and TRBJ2-5, with TRBD1 identical over 8 bases. The length of the CDR3 is 16 residues. V lost 3 bases to trimming and J lost 1 base; unmatched junction nucleotides: 8. Germline loops: CDR1 SGHNT, CDR2 YYREEE (reference sequence). The CDR3 protein is CASSSPTGQGQETQYL. CDR3 in DNA: TGTGCCAGCAGCTCCCCAACCGGACAGGGCCAAGAGACCCAGTACCTC.

Comment on this clonotype: One end of the junction fails to match germline, which may point to a read error. The rearrangement links TRBV6-1 to TRBJ2-7, with 8 positions matching TRBD1. CDR1 and CDR2 from the germline V gene are MNHNS and SASEGT. There are 16 residues in the CDR3. The CDR3 is CVSVQEPGQATYEQYF. The CDR3 DNA sequence: TGTGTCAGCGTCCAGGAACCGGGACAGGCAACTTATGAGCAGTACTTC.

Concerning this clonotype itself: This may arise from a read error, as a much more abundant clone is one base away. The genes are TRBV6-2 or TRBV6-3 and TRBJ1-6, with TRBD1 matching over 8 bases. The CDR3 length is 14 residues. Germline V lookup: CDR1 MNHEY, CDR2 SVGEGT. This CDR3 reads CVSSGQGAGSPLHF. The CDR3 DNA is TGTGTCAGCAGTGGACAGGGTGCAGGTTCACCCCTCCACTTT.

Only one count was recorded for this clonotype. V and J are TRBV28 and TRBJ2-7; 7 nucleotides match TRBD2. Germline assignment: CDR1 MDHEN and CDR2 SYDVKM. The ends lost 5 bases at V and 4 bases at J; junction bases unmatched: 11. This CDR3 spans 15 amino acids. Written as DNA, the CDR3 is TGTGCCAGCAGTACACGGGGGGAGTGGGTTTACGAGCAGTACTTC. Its translation is CASSTRGEWVYEQYF.

This clonotype showed up just once. This may be a read error: a much more frequent sequence differs by one nucleotide. V is TRBV6-1 and J is TRBJ2-2, with 9 bases matching TRBD1. This CDR3 has 14 residues. Germline V lookup: CDR1 MNHNS, CDR2 SASEGT. The CDR3 coding sequence is TGTGCCAGCAGGGGGACAGGGCGAGCCGGGGAGCTGTTGTTT. Protein: CASRGTGRAGELLF.

This clonotype was picked up many times. This rearrangement joins TRBV6-2 or TRBV6-3 to TRBJ1-5; a possible D gene is TRBD1 (5 bases). Germline V gene lookup returns CDR1 MNHEY and CDR2 SVGEGT. The ends were cut back, 6 bases at V and 2 bases at J, with 17 bases in the middle. The length of the CDR3 is 16 residues. The CDR3 region has the DNA TGTGCCAGCAGAAGTACAGGCGGGCCCGGCAATCAGCCCCAGCATTTT. Protein product: CASRSTGGPGNQPQHF.

This rearrangement joins TRBV6-1 to TRBJ2-5; 8 positions agree with TRBD2. Trimming at V came to 11 bases and at J to 7 bases, leaving 15 bases not matched to a gene. The V gene's germline CDR1 is MNHNS and CDR2 SASEGT. This CDR3 has 14 residues. The CDR3 loop reads CAVRLAGPPGTQYF. CDR3 nucleotides: TGTGCCGTCCGCCTAGCGGGCCCCCCAGGGACCCAGTACTTC.

As to this clonotype: This may arise from a read error, as a much more abundant clone is one base away. The V gene is TRBV6-1, the J gene TRBJ1-5; no definite D call. There are 12 residues in the CDR3. Germline CDR1 MNHNS, CDR2 SASEGT. The CDR3 DNA is TGTGCCAGCGGTGAAGCAGTACAGCCCCAGCATTTT. It encodes CASGEAVQPQHF.

On this clonotype itself: One end of the junction is discordant with germline, which a read error may explain. The CDR3 here is CASSSTGANIGGLFF. The CDR3 nucleotides are TGTGCCAGCAGCTCCACGGGGGCGAACATCGGGGGGCTGTTTTTT. The chain carries TRBV11-1 and TRBJ2-2; the D call may be TRBD1 or TRBD2 (6 bases each). CDR1 is SGHAT, CDR2 FQDESV, per germline (reference sequence). This CDR3 is 15 amino acids long.

This clonotype was seen only a few times. Since no conserved phenylalanine or tryptophan closes the CDR3, a read error is the likely cause. The rearrangement links TRBV5-4 to TRBJ2-5; perhaps TRBD1 as D (6 bases). Trimming stripped 1 base from V and 4 bases from J, with 8 bases between. The V gene's germline CDR1 is SGHNT and CDR2 YYREEE (reference sequence). The CDR3 length is 13 residues. For the CDR3, the DNA is TGTGCCAGCAGCTTGAAAGGGGGAGAGACCCAGTACCTC. This sequence encodes CASSLKGGETQYL.

This clonotype was counted ten times or more. This chain joins TRBV4-1 and TRBJ1-3; tentative D call: TRBD1 (6 bases). The V end was cut by 1 base, the J end by 2 bases, with 12 bases between. Per the germline V gene, CDR1 is MGHRA and CDR2 is YSYEKL. CDR3 size: 16 residues. CDR3 residues: CASSQGNAGAGNTIYF. The CDR3 DNA follows: TGCGCCAGCAGCCAAGGGAACGCAGGGGCTGGAAACACCATATATTTT.

Notes on this clonotype: At one end the junction does not follow the germline gene, possibly because of a read error. This sequence joins TRBV7-9 and TRBJ2-2; D gene ambiguous. CDR3 length equals 15 residues. CDR1 is SEHNR and CDR2 is FQNEAQ in the germline V gene (reference sequence). The CDR3 here is CARSSPGVHTGELFF. The CDR3 coding sequence is TGTGCCAGGAGCTCGCCTGGGGTACACACCGGGGAGCTGTTTTTT. The variable domain in full, completed from reference TRBV7-9 and TRBJ2-2, reads DTGVSQNPRHKITKRGQNVTFRCDPISEHNRLYWYRQTLGQGPEFLTYFQNEAQLEKSRLLSDRFSAERPKGSFSTLEIQRTEQGDSAMYLCARSSPGVHTGELFFGEGSRLTVL.

There are a few counts of this clonotype. The V and J genes are TRBV7-3 and TRBJ2-1; a possible D gene is TRBD1 (5 bases). V was shortened by 5 bases and J by 5 bases, with 10 bases between the two germline ends. Germline loops: CDR1 SGHTA, CDR2 FQGTGA. The CDR3 has 13 amino acids. The CDR3: CASSLGHNNEQFF. For the CDR3, the DNA is TGTGCCAGCAGCCTCGGACACAACAATGAGCAGTTCTTC.

A remark on this clonotype: The conserved phenylalanine or tryptophan is not found at the CDR3 terminus, so this likely reflects a read error. V is TRBV28 and J is TRBJ2-7, with a tentative D call TRBD2 (7 bases). Germline CDR1 is MDHEN and CDR2 is SYDVKM. V was trimmed by 8 bases and J by 7 bases, leaving 15 bases between them. The CDR3 contains 12 residues. DNA for the CDR3: TGTGCCAGCGGAGGGGGGGCAGAGGAGCAGTACCTC. This translates into CASGGGAEEQYL.

The chain carries TRBV28 and TRBJ1-1, with TRBD1 identical over 7 bases. J was trimmed by 5 bases and V by 4 bases; bases with no gene match: 10. The CDR3 runs to 15 residues. Germline CDR1 is MDHEN and CDR2 is SYDVKM. The CDR3 is CASSSSPGQWTEAFF. DNA of the CDR3: TGTGCCAGCAGTTCCTCCCCGGGACAGTGGACTGAAGCTTTCTTT.